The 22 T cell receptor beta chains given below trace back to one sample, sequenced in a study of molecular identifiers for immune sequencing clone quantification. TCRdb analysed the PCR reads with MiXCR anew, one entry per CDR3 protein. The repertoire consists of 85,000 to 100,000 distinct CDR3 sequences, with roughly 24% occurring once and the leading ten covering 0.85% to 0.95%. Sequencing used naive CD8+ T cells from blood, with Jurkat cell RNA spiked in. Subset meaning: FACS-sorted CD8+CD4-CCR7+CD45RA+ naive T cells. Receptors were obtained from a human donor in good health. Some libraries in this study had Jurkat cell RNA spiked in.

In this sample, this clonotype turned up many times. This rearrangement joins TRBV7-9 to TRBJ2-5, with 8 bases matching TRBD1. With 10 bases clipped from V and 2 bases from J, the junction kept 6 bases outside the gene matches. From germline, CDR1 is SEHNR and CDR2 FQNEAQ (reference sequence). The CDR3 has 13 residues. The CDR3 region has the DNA TGTGCCACCCGGACAGGGCCACAAGAGACCCAGTACTTC. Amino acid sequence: CATRTGPQETQYF.

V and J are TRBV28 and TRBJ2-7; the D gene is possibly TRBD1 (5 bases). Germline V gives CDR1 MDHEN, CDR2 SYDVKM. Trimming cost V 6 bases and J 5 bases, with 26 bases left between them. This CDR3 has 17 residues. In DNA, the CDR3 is TGTGCCAGCAGCCCCCACCCGGTAGGCAGGGCGCCCCACGAGCAGTACTTC. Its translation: CASSPHPVGRAPHEQYF. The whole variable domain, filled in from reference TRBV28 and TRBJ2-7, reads DVKVTQSSRYLVKRTGEKVFLECVQDMDHENMFWYRQDPGLGLRLIYFSYDVKMKEKGDIPEGYSVSREKKERFSLILESASTNQTSMYLCASSPHPVGRAPHEQYFGPGTRLTVT.

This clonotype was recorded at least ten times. CDR3 sequence: CASIADGTGTYNEQFF. Here the CDR3 DNA reads TGTGCCAGCATCGCAGACGGGACAGGAACCTACAATGAGCAGTTCTTC. This chain connects TRBV2 to TRBJ2-1; TRBD1 agrees at 8 bases. V gave up 7 bases and J gave up 2 bases; unmatched junction bases: 10. CDR1 SNHLY and CDR2 FYNNEI come from the germline V gene. The CDR3 runs to 16 residues.

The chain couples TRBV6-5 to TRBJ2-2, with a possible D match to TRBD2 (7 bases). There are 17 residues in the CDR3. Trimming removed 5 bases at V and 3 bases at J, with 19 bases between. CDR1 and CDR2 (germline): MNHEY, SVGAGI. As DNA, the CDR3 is TGTGCCAGCAGTAAAGGGGAAGGGGGGGGATACACCGGGGAGCTGTTTTTT. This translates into CASSKGEGGGYTGELFF.

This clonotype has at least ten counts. In nucleotides, the CDR3 is TGTGCCAGCAGCCAAGATCAGTGGACAGGGAGGGGGACTGAAGCTTTCTTT. It codes for CASSQDQWTGRGTEAFF. The J gene is TRBJ1-1, the V gene TRBV4-2, with TRBD1 identical over 8 bases. Germline CDR1 reads LGHNA; CDR2 reads YNFKEQ. This CDR3 has 17 residues. V lost 0 bases to trimming and J lost 5 bases; unmatched junction nucleotides: 11.

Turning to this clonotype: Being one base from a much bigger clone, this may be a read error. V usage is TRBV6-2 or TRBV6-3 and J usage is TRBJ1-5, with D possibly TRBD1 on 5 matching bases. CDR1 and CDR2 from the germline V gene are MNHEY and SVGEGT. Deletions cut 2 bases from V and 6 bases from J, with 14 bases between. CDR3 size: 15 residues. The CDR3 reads CASSYGAAPSQPQHF. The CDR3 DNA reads TGTGCCAGCAGTTACGGGGCAGCCCCGAGTCAGCCCCAGCATTTT.

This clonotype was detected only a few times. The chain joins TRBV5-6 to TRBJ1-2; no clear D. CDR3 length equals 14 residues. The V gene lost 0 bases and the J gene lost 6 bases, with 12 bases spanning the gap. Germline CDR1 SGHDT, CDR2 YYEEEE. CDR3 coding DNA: TGTGCCAGCAGCTTGGAGGGAATCGAGAATGGCTACACCTTC. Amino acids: CASSLEGIENGYTF.

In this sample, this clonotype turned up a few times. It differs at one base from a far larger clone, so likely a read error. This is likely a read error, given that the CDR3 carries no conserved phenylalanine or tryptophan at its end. The CDR3 region is CASSPSYEQYL. In DNA form, the CDR3 reads TGTGCCAGCAGTCCGTCCTACGAGCAGTACCTC. The chain carries TRBV6-5 and TRBJ2-7; D not resolved. The V end lost 5 bases, the J end lost 1 base, and 3 bases lay between the germline ends. The length of the CDR3 is 11 residues. Germline V gene lookup returns CDR1 MNHEY and CDR2 SVGAGI.

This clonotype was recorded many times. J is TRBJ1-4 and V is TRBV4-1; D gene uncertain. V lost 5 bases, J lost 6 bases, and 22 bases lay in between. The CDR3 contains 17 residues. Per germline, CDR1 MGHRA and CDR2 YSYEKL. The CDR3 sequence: CASSLEAAYVVDEKLFF. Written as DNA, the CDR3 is TGCGCCAGCAGCTTAGAAGCAGCTTATGTCGTGGATGAAAAACTGTTTTTT.

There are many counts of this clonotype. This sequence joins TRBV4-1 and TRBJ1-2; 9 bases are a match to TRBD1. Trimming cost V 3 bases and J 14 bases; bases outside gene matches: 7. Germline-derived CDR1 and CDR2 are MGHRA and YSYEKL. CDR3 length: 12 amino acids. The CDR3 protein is CASSQGTGPLTF. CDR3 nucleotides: TGCGCCAGCAGCCAGGGGACAGGGCCTCTAACCTTC.

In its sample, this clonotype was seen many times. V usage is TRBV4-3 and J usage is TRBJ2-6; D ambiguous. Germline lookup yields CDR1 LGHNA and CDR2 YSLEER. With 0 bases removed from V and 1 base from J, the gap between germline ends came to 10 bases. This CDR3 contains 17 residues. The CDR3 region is CASSQDHFRSGANVLTF. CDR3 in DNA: TGCGCCAGCAGCCAAGATCATTTCAGGTCTGGGGCCAACGTCCTGACTTTC.

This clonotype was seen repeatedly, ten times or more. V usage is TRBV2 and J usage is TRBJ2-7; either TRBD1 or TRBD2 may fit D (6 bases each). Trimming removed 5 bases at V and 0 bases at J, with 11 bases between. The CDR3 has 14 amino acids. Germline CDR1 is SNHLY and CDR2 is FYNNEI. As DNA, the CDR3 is TGTGCCAGCAGTTGGGGGGACACCTCCTACGAGCAGTACTTC. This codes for CASSWGDTSYEQYF.

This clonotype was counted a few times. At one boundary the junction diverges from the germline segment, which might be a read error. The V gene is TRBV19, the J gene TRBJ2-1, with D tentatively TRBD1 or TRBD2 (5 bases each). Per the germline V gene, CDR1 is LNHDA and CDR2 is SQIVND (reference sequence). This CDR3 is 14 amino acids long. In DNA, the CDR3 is TGTGCCAGTACCCCCGGGACGGATTACAGTGAGCAGTTCTTC. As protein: CASTPGTDYSEQFF.

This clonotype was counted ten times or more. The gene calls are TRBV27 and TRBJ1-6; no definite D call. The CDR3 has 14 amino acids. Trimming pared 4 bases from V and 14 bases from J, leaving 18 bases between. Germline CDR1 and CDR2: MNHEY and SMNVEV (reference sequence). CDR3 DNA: TGTGCCAGCAGTTCCTATGGAGGGAGTGAGGCCCTCCACTTT. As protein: CASSSYGGSEALHF.

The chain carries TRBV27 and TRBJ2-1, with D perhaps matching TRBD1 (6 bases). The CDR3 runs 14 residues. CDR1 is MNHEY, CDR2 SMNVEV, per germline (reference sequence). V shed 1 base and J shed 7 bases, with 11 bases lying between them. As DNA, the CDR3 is TGTGCCAGCAGTTTATACTGGACAGCAAATGAGCAGTTCTTC. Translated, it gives CASSLYWTANEQFF.

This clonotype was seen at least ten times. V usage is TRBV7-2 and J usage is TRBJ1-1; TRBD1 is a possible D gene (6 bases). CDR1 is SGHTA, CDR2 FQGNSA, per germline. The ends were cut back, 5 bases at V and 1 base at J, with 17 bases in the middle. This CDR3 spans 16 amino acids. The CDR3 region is CASSPYPGHQNTEAFF. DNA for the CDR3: TGTGCCAGCAGCCCCTACCCGGGACACCAGAACACTGAAGCTTTCTTT.

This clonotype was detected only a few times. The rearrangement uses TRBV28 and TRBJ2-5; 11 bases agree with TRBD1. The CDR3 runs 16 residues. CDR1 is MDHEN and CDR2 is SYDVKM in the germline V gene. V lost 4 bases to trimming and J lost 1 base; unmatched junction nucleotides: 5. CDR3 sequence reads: CASSWRDRGIQETQYF. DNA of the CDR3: TGTGCCAGCAGTTGGCGGGACAGGGGGATCCAAGAGACCCAGTACTTC.

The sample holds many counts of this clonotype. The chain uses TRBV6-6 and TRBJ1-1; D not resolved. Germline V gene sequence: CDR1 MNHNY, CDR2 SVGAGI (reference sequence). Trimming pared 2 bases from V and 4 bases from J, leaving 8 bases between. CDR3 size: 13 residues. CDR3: CASSYGVPTEAFF. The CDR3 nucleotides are TGTGCCAGCAGTTACGGGGTACCCACTGAAGCTTTCTTT.

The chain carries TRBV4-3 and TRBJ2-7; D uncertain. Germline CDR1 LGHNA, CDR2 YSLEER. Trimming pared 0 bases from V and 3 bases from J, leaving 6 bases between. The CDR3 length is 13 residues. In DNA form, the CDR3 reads TGCGCCAGCAGCCAAGAAAGGAACTACGAGCAGTACTTC. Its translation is CASSQERNYEQYF.

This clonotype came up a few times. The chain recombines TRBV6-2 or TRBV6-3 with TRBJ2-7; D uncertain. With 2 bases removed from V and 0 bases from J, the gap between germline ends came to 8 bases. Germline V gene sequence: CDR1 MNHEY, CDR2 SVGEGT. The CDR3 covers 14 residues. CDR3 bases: TGTGCCAGCAGTTACGGGTGGAGCTCCTACGAGCAGTACTTC. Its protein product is CASSYGWSSYEQYF.

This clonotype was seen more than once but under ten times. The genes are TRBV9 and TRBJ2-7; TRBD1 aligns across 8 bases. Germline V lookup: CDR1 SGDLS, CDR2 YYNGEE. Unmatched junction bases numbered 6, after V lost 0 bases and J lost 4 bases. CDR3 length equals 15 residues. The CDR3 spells CASSVAAGGGYEQYF. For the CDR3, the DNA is TGTGCCAGCAGCGTAGCGGCAGGGGGCGGGTACGAGCAGTACTTC.

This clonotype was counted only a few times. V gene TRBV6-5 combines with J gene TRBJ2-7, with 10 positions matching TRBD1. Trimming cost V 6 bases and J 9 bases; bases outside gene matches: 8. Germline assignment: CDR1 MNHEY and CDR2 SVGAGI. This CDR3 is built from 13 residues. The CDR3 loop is CASSPGQGGAQYF. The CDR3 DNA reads TGTGCCAGCAGCCCCGGACAGGGGGGAGCGCAGTACTTC.